This T cell receptor beta chain was retrieved from a study of cytomegalovirus exposure and HLA in healthy donors. Study-wide results and caveats: Among TCR beta chains of equal frequency, HLA-associated ones were more clonally expanded in a later analysis. Later analysis demonstrated an association between a missense DCLRE1C variant and TCR beta V- and J-gene trimming.

The primer mix had 60 Vbeta and 13 Jbeta primers. Produced via immunoSEQ multiplex PCR; TCRdb's table is partial and in-frame only. The table shows over 95,000 clones, with roughly four fifths occurring only once. Unmatched junction bases numbered 7, after V lost 6 bases and J lost 6 bases. The CDR3 consists of 13 residues. The germline gives CDR1 MNHNS, CDR2 SASEGT. Remarks on this clone: The antigen remains unidentified.

The chain combines TRBV6-1 with TRBJ1-1; TRBD1 agrees at 7 bases. The source material was PBMCs. The sequence was obtained from a woman younger than 30 in good health and CMV-seronegative. The DNA for the CDR3 is TGTGCCAGCAGGAACAGGGGCGACGCTGAAGCTTTCTTT. Translating it yields CASRNRGDAEAFF.